This T cell receptor beta chain was documented in a study of CD8+ T cells in alopecia areata. Study at large: Tofacitinib treatment spanned 6 to 18 months, with 6 months off drug afterward.

CDR1 is SGDLS, CDR2 YYNGEE, per germline. This CDR3 contains 14 residues. Trimming cost V 4 bases and J 4 bases, with 15 bases left between them. cDNA serving as the sequencing template came from extracted, reverse transcribed RNA. Produced via immunoSEQ multiplex PCR; TCRdb's table is partial and in-frame only. The table lists about 180,000 clones, around 64% of them singletons. The sample consisted of CD8+ T cells sorted from blood, taken at week 0. V is TRBV9 and J is TRBJ2-7; tentatively, D is TRBD2 (6 bases). This clonotype was sampled from a human donor with alopecia areata. DNA of the CDR3: TGTGCCAGCAGCCAAACCACGGGGGAGTACGAGCAGTACTTC. Its protein product is CASSQTTGEYEQYF.